These 23 T cell receptor beta chains share one sample of origin, sequenced in a study of blood T cell repertoires in COVID-19. Here immunoSEQ multiplex PCR was the method, and the copy in TCRdb shows in-frame clones only, minus some. Altogether about 54,000 clones are present, 65% to 90% being singletons, with the ten largest covering about 12%. The sample was peripheral blood. The receptors shown here come from a human donor in a cohort sampled during active COVID-19.

The chain is built from TRBV29-1 and TRBJ2-7; a weak D match, TRBD2 (5 bases). CDR3 length: 13 amino acids. Germline loops: CDR1 SQVTM, CDR2 ANQGSEA. With 5 bases removed from V and 3 bases from J, the gap between germline ends came to 14 bases. CDR3 DNA: TGCAGCGTTTTTCTGGGAGTGGGCTACGAGCAGTACTTC. Amino acid sequence: CSVFLGVGYEQYF.

The V gene is TRBV11-1, the J gene TRBJ2-5, with D unresolved. The germline V and J ends were trimmed by 2 bases and 1 base, with 8 bases remaining between them. CDR3 length: 14 amino acids. Looked up from germline, CDR1 is SGHAT and CDR2 is FQDESV (reference sequence). Here the CDR3 DNA reads TGTGCCAGCAGCTTACAGGTGTCCCAAGAGACCCAGTACTTC. Translated, it gives CASSLQVSQETQYF.

The chain uses TRBV28 and TRBJ1-4; the match to TRBD1 covers 8 bases. CDR3 length equals 17 residues. The germline gives CDR1 MDHEN, CDR2 SYDVKM. The trim removed 6 bases at V and 0 bases at J, leaving 9 bases unmatched. The CDR3 loop reads CASRSPGQDTTNEKLFF. The CDR3 DNA reads TGTGCCAGCAGATCCCCGGGACAGGATACAACTAATGAAAAACTGTTTTTT.

This clone was recorded only once. V usage is TRBV6-2 or TRBV6-3 and J usage is TRBJ2-1; TRBD1 matches at 7 bases. This CDR3 spans 14 amino acids. Germline assignment: CDR1 MNHEY and CDR2 SVGEGT. J was trimmed by 3 bases and V by 2 bases; bases with no gene match: 1. In DNA, the CDR3 is TGTGCCAGCAGTTACCGGGACAGCTACAATGAGCAGTTCTTC. Translating gives CASSYRDSYNEQFF.

The J gene is TRBJ1-2, the V gene TRBV19, with 8 bases fitting TRBD1. Trimming took 7 bases from V and 4 from J; bases not matched to a gene: 8. Looked up from germline, CDR1 is LNHDA and CDR2 is SQIVND (reference sequence). This CDR3 has 14 residues. Written as DNA, the CDR3 is TGTGCCAGTACCTACGGACAGGGCTTCTATGGCTACACCTTC. Protein sequence: CASTYGQGFYGYTF.

The sample holds a few counts of this clone. J is TRBJ2-7 and V is TRBV5-8, with D perhaps TRBD2 (5 bases). Trimming removed 4 bases from V and 0 bases from J, with 14 bases in between. Looked up from germline, CDR1 is SGHTS and CDR2 is YDEGEE. The CDR3 is 15 amino acids. CDR3 DNA: TGTGCCAGCAGCAACGAGGGTCTCATCTCCTACGAGCAGTACTTC. This gives the protein CASSNEGLISYEQYF.

J is TRBJ2-1 and V is TRBV24-1; 11 nucleotides line up with TRBD2. CDR1 KGHDR and CDR2 SFDVKD come from the germline V gene. The CDR3 totals 15 residues. Trimming at V came to 0 bases and at J to 9 bases, leaving 3 bases not matched to a gene. The CDR3 loop is CATSDLLSGRGEQFF. The CDR3 coding sequence is TGTGCCACCAGTGATTTGCTTAGCGGGAGGGGTGAGCAGTTCTTC.

The rearrangement uses TRBV15 and TRBJ2-3; the match to TRBD2 covers 9 bases. This CDR3 is built from 18 residues. Germline CDR1 LNHNV, CDR2 YYDKDF (reference sequence). The junction had 11 bases not matched to a gene; V was cut back by 0 bases and J by 4 bases. Written as DNA, the CDR3 is TGTGCCACCAGCAGAGATAGGGCCCGGGGCGGGAGGGCAGATACGCAGTATTTT. It specifies CATSRDRARGGRADTQYF.

The chain joins TRBV10-2 to TRBJ2-2, with TRBD1 matching over 10 bases. The junction had 5 bases not matched to a gene; V was cut back by 2 bases and J by 5 bases. The CDR3 extends over 16 amino acids. Germline lookup yields CDR1 WSHSY and CDR2 SAAADI. CDR3 sequence (DNA): TGCGCCAGCAGTGAGGGGACAGGGGTTCGGACCGGGGAGCTGTTTTTT. Protein: CASSEGTGVRTGELFF.

The rearrangement joins TRBV4-1 to TRBJ2-1; tentative D call: TRBD1 (5 bases). The CDR3 covers 14 residues. The germline CDR1 and CDR2 sequences are MGHRA and YSYEKL. Trimming pared 1 base from V and 7 bases from J, leaving 11 bases between. CDR3 DNA: TGCGCCAGCAGCCAAGCGGCTCAGGGAAATGAGCAGTTCTTC. Its translation: CASSQAAQGNEQFF.

This clone has only one observation. The V call is TRBV3-1 (or the pseudogene TRBV3-2), the J call TRBJ2-1; 11 bases are shared with TRBD2. This CDR3 has 16 amino acids. Germline trimming cut 1 base from V and 7 bases from J; bases unmatched to any gene: 6. Germline V gene data show CDR1 as LGHDT and CDR2 as YNNKEL (reference sequence). DNA for the CDR3: TGTGCCAGCAGCCAAGTCTTAGCGGGAGGGCAGAATGAGCAGTTCTTC. Translating gives CASSQVLAGGQNEQFF.

V gene TRBV7-6 combines with J gene TRBJ2-7; 11 bases agree with TRBD2. The germline gives CDR1 SGHVS, CDR2 FNYEAQ. This CDR3 has 17 residues. J lost 0 bases, V lost 2 bases, and 6 bases had no gene match. The CDR3 DNA reads TGTGCCAGCAGCTTACCTAGCGGGAGGCAGAGCTCCTACGAGCAGTACTTC. This codes for CASSLPSGRQSSYEQYF.

This sequence joins TRBV10-3 and TRBJ1-1; no firm D call. The CDR3 is 11 residues long. CDR1 and CDR2 from the germline V gene are ENHRY and SYGVKD. Trimming removed 5 bases from V and 3 bases from J, with 4 bases in between. The CDR3 bases are TGTGCCATCAGTAGAGACACTGAAGCTTTCTTT. This codes for CAISRDTEAFF.

This clone has just a few counts. The V call is TRBV4-2, the J call TRBJ1-6, with 8 bases matching TRBD1. CDR3 length: 15 amino acids. The germline CDR1 and CDR2 sequences are LGHNA and YNFKEQ. V trimming: 3 bases; J trimming: 7 bases; junction bases outside the gene matches: 5. CDR3 residues: CASSQPGQANSPLHF. The CDR3 DNA is TGTGCCAGCAGCCAGCCGGGACAGGCAAATTCACCCCTCCACTTT.

V gene TRBV19 combines with J gene TRBJ2-1, with 8 nucleotides matching TRBD1. Trimming at V came to 4 bases and at J to 5 bases, leaving 10 bases not matched to a gene. The CDR3 is made up of 16 amino acids. The germline gives CDR1 LNHDA, CDR2 SQIVND (reference sequence). The CDR3 here is CASSNTGGQGHNEQFF. The CDR3 nucleotides are TGTGCCAGTAGTAACACAGGAGGACAGGGACACAATGAGCAGTTCTTC. Using reference TRBV19 and TRBJ2-1 for the parts outside the CDR3, the full variable domain is DGGITQSPKYLFRKEGQNVTLSCEQNLNHDAMYWYRQDPGQGLRLIYYSQIVNDFQKGDIAEGYSVSREKKESFPLTVTSAQKNPTAFYLCASSNTGGQGHNEQFFGPGTRLTVL.

CDR3 in DNA: TGTGCCAGCAGTTTCTACGGAGCGGAGACCCAGTACTTC. Translation gives CASSFYGAETQYF. The chain carries TRBV28 and TRBJ2-5; D is unclear. The V end was cut by 3 bases, the J end by 5 bases, with 10 bases between. Germline CDR1 is MDHEN and CDR2 is SYDVKM. This CDR3 has 13 residues.

This chain links TRBV10-3 with TRBJ2-7, with 8 nucleotides matching TRBD1. The CDR3 runs to 15 residues. Germline loops: CDR1 ENHRY, CDR2 SYGVKD. Trimming removed 4 bases from V and 7 bases from J; junction bases left unmatched: 12. The CDR3 sequence: CAISGPGTGGGEQYF. CDR3 coding DNA: TGTGCCATCAGTGGTCCCGGGACAGGAGGAGGTGAGCAGTACTTC.

The chain has TRBV19 and TRBJ2-3; 8 bases map to TRBD2. The CDR3 extends over 15 amino acids. From germline, CDR1 is LNHDA and CDR2 SQIVND (reference sequence). V trimming: 7 bases; J trimming: 4 bases; junction bases outside the gene matches: 10. The CDR3 reads CASKVAGPPADTQYF. CDR3 nucleotide sequence: TGTGCCAGTAAGGTAGCGGGACCCCCGGCAGATACGCAGTATTTT.

V and J are TRBV5-1 and TRBJ2-1; 10 bases align to TRBD1. V shed 1 base and J 6 bases; nucleotides not matched to a gene: 4. The CDR3 consists of 15 residues. Germline lookup yields CDR1 SGHRS and CDR2 YFSETQ. CDR3 region: CASSLLTGGLNEQFF. The CDR3 DNA is TGCGCCAGCAGCTTGTTGACAGGGGGCCTCAATGAGCAGTTCTTC. Drawing the rest from reference TRBV5-1 and TRBJ2-1, the complete variable domain is KAGVTQTPRYLIKTRGQQVTLSCSPISGHRSVSWYQQTPGQGLQFLFEYFSETQRNKGNFPGRFSGRQFSNSRSEMNVSTLELGDSALYLCASSLLTGGLNEQFFGPGTRLTVL.

V and J are TRBV7-9 and TRBJ2-7; D gene ambiguous. Germline V gives CDR1 SEHNR, CDR2 FQNEAQ (reference sequence). This CDR3 spans 16 amino acids. Trimming took 1 base from V and 0 from J, leaving 13 bases between them. CDR3 in amino acids: CASSLGGQLDSYEQYF. CDR3 DNA sequence: TGTGCCAGCAGCTTAGGAGGCCAGCTAGACTCCTACGAGCAGTACTTC. Full variable domain (rest looked up from reference TRBV7-9 and TRBJ2-7): DTGVSQNPRHKITKRGQNVTFRCDPISEHNRLYWYRQTLGQGPEFLTYFQNEAQLEKSRLLSDRFSAERPKGSFSTLEIQRTEQGDSAMYLCASSLGGQLDSYEQYFGPGTRLTVT.

The rearrangement links TRBV28 to TRBJ1-5, with D hard to call. The germline CDR1 and CDR2 sequences are MDHEN and SYDVKM. Between the trimmed V and J ends, which lost 6 bases and 0 bases, there was a span of 9 bases. The CDR3 covers 14 residues. This CDR3 reads CASSQAGSNQPQHF. CDR3 bases: TGTGCCAGCAGCCAAGCGGGTAGCAATCAGCCCCAGCATTTT.

The CDR3 nucleotides are TGTGCCAGCAGCCGACTAGCGGGAGATGTAACAGATACGCAGTATTTT. Protein sequence: CASSRLAGDVTDTQYF. V and J are TRBV13 and TRBJ2-3; 12 bases fit TRBD2. V lost 5 bases and J lost 3; bases outside the gene matches: 6. CDR3 length: 16 residues. CDR1 is PRHDT and CDR2 is FYEKMQ in the germline V gene (reference sequence).

V and J are TRBV6-5 and TRBJ2-7; 8 nucleotides line up with TRBD1. The V gene's germline CDR1 is MNHEY and CDR2 SVGAGI. The CDR3 has 15 residues. J gave up 3 bases and V 7 bases, and 11 bases lay outside the gene matches. This chain's CDR3 is CASNQGQGENYEQYF. Written as DNA, the CDR3 is TGTGCCAGCAATCAAGGACAGGGCGAAAACTACGAGCAGTACTTC.